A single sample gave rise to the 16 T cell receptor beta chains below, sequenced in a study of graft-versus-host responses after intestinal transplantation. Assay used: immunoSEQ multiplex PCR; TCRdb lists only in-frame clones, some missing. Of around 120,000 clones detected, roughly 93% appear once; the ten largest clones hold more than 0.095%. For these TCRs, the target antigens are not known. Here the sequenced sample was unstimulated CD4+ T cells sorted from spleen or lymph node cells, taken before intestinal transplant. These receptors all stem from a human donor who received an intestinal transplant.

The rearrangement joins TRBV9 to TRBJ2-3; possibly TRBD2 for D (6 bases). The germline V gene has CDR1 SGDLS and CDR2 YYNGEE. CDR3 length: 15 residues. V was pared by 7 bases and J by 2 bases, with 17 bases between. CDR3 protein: CASHPGWRATDTQYF. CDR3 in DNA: TGTGCCAGCCACCCAGGGTGGAGGGCCACAGATACGCAGTATTTT.

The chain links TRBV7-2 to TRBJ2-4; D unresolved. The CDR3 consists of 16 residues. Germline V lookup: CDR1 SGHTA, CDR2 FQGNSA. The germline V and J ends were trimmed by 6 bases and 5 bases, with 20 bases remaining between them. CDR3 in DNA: TGTGCCAGCAGTCCCTCAATCTGGGCAAAAGAAAACATTCAGTACTTC. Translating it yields CASSPSIWAKENIQYF.

For the CDR3, the DNA is TGTGCCAGCAGTTACTCCTTAGCGGGACTGCAAGAGACCCAGTACTTC. Protein sequence: CASSYSLAGLQETQYF. The chain uses TRBV6-5 and TRBJ2-5; 8 bases match TRBD2. Germline lookup yields CDR1 MNHEY and CDR2 SVGAGI. V gave up 0 bases and J gave up 2 bases; unmatched junction bases: 5. The CDR3 has 16 amino acids.

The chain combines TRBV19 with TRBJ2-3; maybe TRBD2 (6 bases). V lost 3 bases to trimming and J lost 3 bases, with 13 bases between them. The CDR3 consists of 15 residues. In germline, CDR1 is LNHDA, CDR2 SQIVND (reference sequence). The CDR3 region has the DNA TGTGCCAGTAGTATTTCGGGGGTTCGGACAGATACGCAGTATTTT. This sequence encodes CASSISGVRTDTQYF.

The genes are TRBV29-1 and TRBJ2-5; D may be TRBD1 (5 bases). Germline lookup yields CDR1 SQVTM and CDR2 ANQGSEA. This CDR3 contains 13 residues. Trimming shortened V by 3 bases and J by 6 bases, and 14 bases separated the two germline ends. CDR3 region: CSVERDLGQTQYF. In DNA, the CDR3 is TGCAGCGTTGAGAGAGACCTGGGGCAGACCCAGTACTTC.

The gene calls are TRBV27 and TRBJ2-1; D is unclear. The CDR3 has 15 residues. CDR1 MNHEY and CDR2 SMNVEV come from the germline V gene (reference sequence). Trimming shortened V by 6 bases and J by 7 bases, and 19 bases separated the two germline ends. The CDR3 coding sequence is TGTGCCAGCAGGCCGAGAAGTATTACATCGAATGAGCAGTTCTTC. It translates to CASRPRSITSNEQFF.

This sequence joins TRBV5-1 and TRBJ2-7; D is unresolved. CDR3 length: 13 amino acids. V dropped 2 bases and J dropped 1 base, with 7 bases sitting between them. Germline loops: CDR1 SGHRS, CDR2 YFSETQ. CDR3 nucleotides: TGCGCCAGCAGCTTAACAGCATCCTACGAGCAGTACTTC. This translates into CASSLTASYEQYF.

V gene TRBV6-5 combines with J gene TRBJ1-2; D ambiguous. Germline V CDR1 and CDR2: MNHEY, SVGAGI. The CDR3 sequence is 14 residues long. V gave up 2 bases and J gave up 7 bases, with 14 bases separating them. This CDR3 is CASSYPIPGAGYTF. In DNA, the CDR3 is TGTGCCAGCAGTTACCCGATACCCGGAGCTGGCTACACCTTC.

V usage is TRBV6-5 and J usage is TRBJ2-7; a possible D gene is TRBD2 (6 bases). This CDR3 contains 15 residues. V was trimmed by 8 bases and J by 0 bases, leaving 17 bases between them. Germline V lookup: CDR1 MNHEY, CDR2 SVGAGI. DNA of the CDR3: TGTGCCAGCCGTCACCCGCACGGGAGCTCCTACGAGCAGTACTTC. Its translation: CASRHPHGSSYEQYF.

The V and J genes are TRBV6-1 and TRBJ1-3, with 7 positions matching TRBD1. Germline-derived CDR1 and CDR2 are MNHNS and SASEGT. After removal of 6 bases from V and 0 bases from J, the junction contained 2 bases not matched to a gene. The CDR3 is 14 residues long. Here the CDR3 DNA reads TGTGCCAGCAGGGACAGGAGCTCTGGAAACACCATATATTTT. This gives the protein CASRDRSSGNTIYF.

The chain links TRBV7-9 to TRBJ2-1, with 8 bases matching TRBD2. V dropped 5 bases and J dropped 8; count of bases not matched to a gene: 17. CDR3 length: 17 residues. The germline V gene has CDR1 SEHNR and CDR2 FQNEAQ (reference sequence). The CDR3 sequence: CASSPIGSLAGGYEQFF. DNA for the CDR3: TGTGCCAGCAGCCCGATAGGGTCGCTAGCGGGCGGGTATGAGCAGTTCTTC. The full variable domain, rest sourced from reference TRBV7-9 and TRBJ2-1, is DTGVSQNPRHKITKRGQNVTFRCDPISEHNRLYWYRQTLGQGPEFLTYFQNEAQLEKSRLLSDRFSAERPKGSFSTLEIQRTEQGDSAMYLCASSPIGSLAGGYEQFFGPGTRLTVL.

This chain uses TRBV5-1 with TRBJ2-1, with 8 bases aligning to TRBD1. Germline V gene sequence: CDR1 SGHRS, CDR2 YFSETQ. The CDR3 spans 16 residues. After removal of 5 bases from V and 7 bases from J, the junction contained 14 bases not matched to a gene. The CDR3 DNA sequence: TGCGCCAGCAGGTTCGTCAGGGGGCCCAGGTGGAATGAGCAGTTCTTC. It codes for CASRFVRGPRWNEQFF.

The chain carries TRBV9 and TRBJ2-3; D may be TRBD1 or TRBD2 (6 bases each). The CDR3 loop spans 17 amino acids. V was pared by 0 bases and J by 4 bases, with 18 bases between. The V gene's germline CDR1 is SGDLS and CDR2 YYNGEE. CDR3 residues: CASSVEGGKGSSDTQYF. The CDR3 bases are TGTGCCAGCAGCGTAGAAGGGGGGAAAGGGAGTTCAGATACGCAGTATTTT.

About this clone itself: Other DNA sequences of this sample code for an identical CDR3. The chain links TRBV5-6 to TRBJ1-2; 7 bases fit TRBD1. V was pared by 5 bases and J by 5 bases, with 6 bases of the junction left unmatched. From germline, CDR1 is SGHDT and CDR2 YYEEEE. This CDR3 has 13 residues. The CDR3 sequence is CASSLDRSYGYTF. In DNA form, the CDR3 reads TGTGCCAGCAGTCTGGACAGGTCATATGGCTACACCTTC.

CDR3 protein: CASSYSRNQETQYF. The CDR3 bases are TGTGCCAGCAGTTACTCTCGGAACCAAGAGACCCAGTACTTC. The genes are TRBV6-5 and TRBJ2-5; D remains unclear. V lost 0 bases and J 0 bases, leaving 5 bases between the germline ends. Per the germline V gene, CDR1 is MNHEY and CDR2 is SVGAGI. The CDR3 totals 14 residues.

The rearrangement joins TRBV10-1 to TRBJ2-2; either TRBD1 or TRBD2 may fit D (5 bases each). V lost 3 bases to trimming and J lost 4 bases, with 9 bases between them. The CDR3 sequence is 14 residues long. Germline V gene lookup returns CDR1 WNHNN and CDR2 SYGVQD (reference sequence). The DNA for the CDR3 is TGCGCCAGCAGTGAAACGGGGACCACCGGGGAGCTGTTTTTT. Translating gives CASSETGTTGELFF.